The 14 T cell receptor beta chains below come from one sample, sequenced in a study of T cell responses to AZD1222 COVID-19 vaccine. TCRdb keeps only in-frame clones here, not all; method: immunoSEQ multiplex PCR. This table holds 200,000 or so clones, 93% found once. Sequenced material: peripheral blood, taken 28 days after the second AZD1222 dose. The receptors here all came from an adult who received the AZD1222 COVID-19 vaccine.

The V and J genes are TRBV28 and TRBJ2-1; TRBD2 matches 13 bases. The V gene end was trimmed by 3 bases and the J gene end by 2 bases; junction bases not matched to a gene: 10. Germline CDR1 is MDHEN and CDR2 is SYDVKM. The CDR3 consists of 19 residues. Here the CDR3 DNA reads TGTGCCAGCAGTTTGCGACTAGCGGGGGGCCCCTCAACCTACAATGAGCAGTTCTTC. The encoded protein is CASSLRLAGGPSTYNEQFF. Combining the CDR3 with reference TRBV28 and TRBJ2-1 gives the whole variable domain DVKVTQSSRYLVKRTGEKVFLECVQDMDHENMFWYRQDPGLGLRLIYFSYDVKMKEKGDIPEGYSVSREKKERFSLILESASTNQTSMYLCASSLRLAGGPSTYNEQFFGPGTRLTVL.

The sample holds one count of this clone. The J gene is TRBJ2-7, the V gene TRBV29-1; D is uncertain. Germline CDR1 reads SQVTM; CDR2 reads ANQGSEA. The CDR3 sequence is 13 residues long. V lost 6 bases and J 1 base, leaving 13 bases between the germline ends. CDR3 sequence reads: CSVTRGGSYEQYF. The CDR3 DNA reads TGCAGCGTAACCCGCGGCGGATCCTACGAGCAGTACTTC.

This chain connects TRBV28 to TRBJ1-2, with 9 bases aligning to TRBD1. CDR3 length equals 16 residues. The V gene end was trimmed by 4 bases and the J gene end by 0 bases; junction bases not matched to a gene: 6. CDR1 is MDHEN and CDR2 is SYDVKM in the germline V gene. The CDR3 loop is CASSSPGQGTNYGYTF. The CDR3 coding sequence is TGTGCCAGCAGTTCACCGGGACAGGGCACTAACTATGGCTACACCTTC.

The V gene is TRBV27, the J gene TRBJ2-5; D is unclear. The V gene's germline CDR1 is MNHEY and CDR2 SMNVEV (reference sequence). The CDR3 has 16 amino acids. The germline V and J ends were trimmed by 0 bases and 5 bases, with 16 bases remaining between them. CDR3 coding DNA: TGTGCCAGCAGTTTATCGGTGACCTTCCTTAAGGAGACCCAGTACTTC. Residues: CASSLSVTFLKETQYF.

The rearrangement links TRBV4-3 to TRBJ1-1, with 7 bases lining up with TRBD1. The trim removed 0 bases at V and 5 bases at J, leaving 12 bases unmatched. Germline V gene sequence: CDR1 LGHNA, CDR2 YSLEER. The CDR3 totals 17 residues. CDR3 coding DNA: TGCGCCAGCAGCCAAGATCCGGGTAGACAGGGAAGGACTGAAGCTTTCTTT. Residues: CASSQDPGRQGRTEAFF.

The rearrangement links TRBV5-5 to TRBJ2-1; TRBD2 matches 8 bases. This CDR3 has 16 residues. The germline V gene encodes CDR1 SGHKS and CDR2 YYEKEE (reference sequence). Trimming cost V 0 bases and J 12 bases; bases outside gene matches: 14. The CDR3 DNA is TGTGCCAGCAGCTTGGGGCGACAGCGGGGGTGGTTTTGGCAGTTCTTC. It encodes CASSLGRQRGWFWQFF.

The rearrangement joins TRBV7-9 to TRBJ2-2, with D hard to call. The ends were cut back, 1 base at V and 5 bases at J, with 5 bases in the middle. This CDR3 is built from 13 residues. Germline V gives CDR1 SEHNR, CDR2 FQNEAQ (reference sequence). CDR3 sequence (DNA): TGTGCCAGCAGCTTAGTTGATACCGGGGAGCTGTTTTTT. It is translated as CASSLVDTGELFF. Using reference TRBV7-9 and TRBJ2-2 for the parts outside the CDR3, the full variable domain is DTGVSQNPRHKITKRGQNVTFRCDPISEHNRLYWYRQTLGQGPEFLTYFQNEAQLEKSRLLSDRFSAERPKGSFSTLEIQRTEQGDSAMYLCASSLVDTGELFFGEGSRLTVL.

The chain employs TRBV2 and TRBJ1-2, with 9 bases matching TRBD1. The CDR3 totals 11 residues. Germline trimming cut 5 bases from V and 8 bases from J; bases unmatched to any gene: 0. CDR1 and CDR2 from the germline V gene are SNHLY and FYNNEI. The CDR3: CASSTGGGYTF. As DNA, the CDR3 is TGTGCCAGCAGTACAGGGGGCGGCTACACCTTC. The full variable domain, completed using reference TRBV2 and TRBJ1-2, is EPEVTQTPSHQVTQMGQEVILRCVPISNHLYFYWYRQILGQKVEFLVSFYNNEISEKSEIFDDQFSVERPDGSNFTLKIRSTKLEDSAMYFCASSTGGGYTFGSGTRLTVV.

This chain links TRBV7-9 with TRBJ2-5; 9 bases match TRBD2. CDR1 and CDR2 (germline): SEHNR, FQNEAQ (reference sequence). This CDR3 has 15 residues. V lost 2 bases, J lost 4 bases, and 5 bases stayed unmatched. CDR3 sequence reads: CASSLRAGGAETQYF. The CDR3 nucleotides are TGTGCCAGCAGCTTAAGAGCGGGGGGTGCAGAGACCCAGTACTTC.

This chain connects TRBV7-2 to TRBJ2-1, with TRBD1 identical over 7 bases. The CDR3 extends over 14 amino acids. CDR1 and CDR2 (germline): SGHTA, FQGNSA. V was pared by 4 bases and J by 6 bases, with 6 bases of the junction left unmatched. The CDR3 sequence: CASSSSRDSNEQFF. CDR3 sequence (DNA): TGTGCCAGCAGCTCATCTCGGGACAGCAATGAGCAGTTCTTC.

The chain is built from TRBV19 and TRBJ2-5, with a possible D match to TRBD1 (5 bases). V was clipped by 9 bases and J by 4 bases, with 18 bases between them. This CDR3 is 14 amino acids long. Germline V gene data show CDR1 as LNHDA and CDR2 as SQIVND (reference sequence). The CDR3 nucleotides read TGTGCCAGCCGACCCAGGGTGTGGGGAGAGACCCAGTACTTC. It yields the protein CASRPRVWGETQYF.

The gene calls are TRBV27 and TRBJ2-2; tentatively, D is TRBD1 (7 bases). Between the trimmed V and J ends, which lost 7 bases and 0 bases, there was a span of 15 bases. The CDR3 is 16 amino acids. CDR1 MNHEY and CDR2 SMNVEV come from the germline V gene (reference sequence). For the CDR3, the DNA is TGTGCCAGCAAGGAGGGGGCAAACTCGAACACCGGGGAGCTGTTTTTT. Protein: CASKEGANSNTGELFF.

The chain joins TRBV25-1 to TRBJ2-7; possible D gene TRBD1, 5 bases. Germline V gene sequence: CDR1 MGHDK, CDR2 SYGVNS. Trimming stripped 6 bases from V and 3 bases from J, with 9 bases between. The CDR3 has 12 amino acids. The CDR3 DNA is TGTGCCAGCAGGGGGCAAAACTACGAGCAGTACTTC. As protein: CASRGQNYEQYF.

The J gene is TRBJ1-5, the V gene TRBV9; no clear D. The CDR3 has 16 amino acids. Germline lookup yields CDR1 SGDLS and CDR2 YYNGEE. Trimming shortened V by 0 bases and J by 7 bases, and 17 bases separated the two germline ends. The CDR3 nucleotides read TGTGCCAGCAGCGTAGGGGCCACCTCCGTAGGGCAGCCCCAGCATTTT. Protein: CASSVGATSVGQPQHF.